The present entry profiles one TCR beta chain with its context. The data are from a study of blood T cell repertoires in COVID-19. The V segment lost 4 bases and the J segment 9 bases; nucleotides outside the gene matches: 8. Germline V gene sequence: CDR1 SGHRS, CDR2 YFSETQ. CDR3 length equals 16 residues. Some clones are missing from TCRdb's copy, which holds only in-frame ones; the method was immunoSEQ multiplex PCR. The sample has under 70,000 clones; 85% to 90% are singletons. The sequencing input was peripheral blood. The chain combines TRBV5-1 with TRBJ2-3; 16 bases are shared with TRBD2. This TCR derives from a man aged 60 to 69 with active COVID-19. CDR3 bases: TGCGCCAGCAGCCCCGGGACTAGCGGGGGGGCGAGGACGCAGTATTTT. Amino acid sequence: CASSPGTSGGARTQYF.